This TCR beta chain emerged from a study of cytomegalovirus exposure and HLA in healthy donors. The CDR3 extends over 12 amino acids. The V and J ends lost 4 bases and 4 bases respectively, with 8 bases between them. Germline V CDR1 and CDR2: SGHDT, YYEEEE. Notes on this clone: The antigen remains undetermined.

Findings of the study overall: In all likelihood, a cluster of highly shared sequence variants was a sequencing artifact.

In the PCR, 60 Vbeta and 13 Jbeta primers were used. Measured with immunoSEQ multiplex PCR; TCRdb has only the in-frame clones, and not every one. The sample has about 85,000 clones; 80% are singletons. The sample taken for sequencing was PBMCs. The receptor was derived from a woman aged 50 to 60 in good health and CMV-seropositive. This chain connects TRBV5-6 to TRBJ1-2; a weak D match, TRBD1 (6 bases). CDR3 region: CASSRQVYGYTF. In DNA form, the CDR3 reads TGTGCCAGCAGCCGACAGGTCTATGGCTACACCTTC.